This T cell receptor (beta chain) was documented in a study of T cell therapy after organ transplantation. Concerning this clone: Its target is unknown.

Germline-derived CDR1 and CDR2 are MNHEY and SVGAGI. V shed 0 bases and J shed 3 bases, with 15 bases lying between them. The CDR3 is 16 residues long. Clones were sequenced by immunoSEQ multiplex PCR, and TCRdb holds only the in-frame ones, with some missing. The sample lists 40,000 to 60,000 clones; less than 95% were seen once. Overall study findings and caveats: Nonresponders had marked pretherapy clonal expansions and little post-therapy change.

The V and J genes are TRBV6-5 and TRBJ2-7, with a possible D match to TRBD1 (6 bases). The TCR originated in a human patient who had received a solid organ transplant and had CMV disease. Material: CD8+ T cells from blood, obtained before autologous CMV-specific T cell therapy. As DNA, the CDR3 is TGTGCCAGCAGTTACTCGACAGGACAGACCCACTACGAGCAGTACTTC. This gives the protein CASSYSTGQTHYEQYF.